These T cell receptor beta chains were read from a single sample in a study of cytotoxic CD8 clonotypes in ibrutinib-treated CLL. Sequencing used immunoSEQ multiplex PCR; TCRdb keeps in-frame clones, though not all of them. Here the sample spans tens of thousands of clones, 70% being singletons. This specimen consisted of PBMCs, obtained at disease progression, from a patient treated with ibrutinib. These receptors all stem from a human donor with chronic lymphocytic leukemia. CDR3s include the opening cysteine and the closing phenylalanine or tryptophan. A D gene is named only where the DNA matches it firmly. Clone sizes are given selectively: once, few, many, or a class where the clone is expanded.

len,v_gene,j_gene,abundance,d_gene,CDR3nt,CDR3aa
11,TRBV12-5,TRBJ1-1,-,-,TGTGCTAGTGGTTTGCCGGGACAAGGTTTCTTT,CASGLPGQGFF
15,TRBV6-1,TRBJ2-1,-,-,TGTGCCAGCAGTGAGAGAGACGGCTCCTACAATGAGCAGTTCTTC,CASSERDGSYNEQFF
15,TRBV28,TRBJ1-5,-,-,TGTGCCAGCAGTTCCCTCACAGGTGGAAGTCAGCCCCAGCATTTT,CASSSLTGGSQPQHF
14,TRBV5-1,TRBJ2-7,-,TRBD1,TGCGCCAGCAGCCTGACAGGGCCCTCCTACGAGCAGTACTTC,CASSLTGPSYEQYF
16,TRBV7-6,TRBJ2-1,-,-,TGTGCCAGCAGCTATCAGGGTATGATGGATCTGGGTGAGCAGTTCTTC,CASSYQGMMDLGEQFF
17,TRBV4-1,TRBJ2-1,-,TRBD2,TGCGCCAGCAGCCAAGAGGGCGGGGGGAGCTCCTACAATGAGCAGTTCTTC,CASSQEGGGSSYNEQFF
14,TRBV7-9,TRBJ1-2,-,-,TGTGCCAGCAGCTTTTCAGGGCTCAACTATGGCTACACCTTC,CASSFSGLNYGYTF
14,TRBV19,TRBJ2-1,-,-,TGTGCCAGTAGTATTTATCCGAAAATCAATGAGCAGTTCTTC,CASSIYPKINEQFF
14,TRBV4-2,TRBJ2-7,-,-,TGTGCCAGCAGCCAAGATAGCCCAGGCTACGAGCAGTACTTC,CASSQDSPGYEQYF
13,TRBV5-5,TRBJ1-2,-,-,TGTGCCAGCAGCTTTCAGCGTGCGAATGGCTACACCTTC,CASSFQRANGYTF
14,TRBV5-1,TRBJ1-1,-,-,TGCGCCAGCAGCTTGGCCGGGGGGTACACTGAAGCTTTCTTT,CASSLAGGYTEAFF
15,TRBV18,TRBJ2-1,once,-,TGTGCCAGCTCACCACAGCCAGGGGAGAGTTCCGGAGAGTTCTTC,CASSPQPGESSGEFF
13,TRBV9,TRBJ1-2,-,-,TGTGCCAGCGGTGGGAAGGACAACTATGGCTACACCTTC,CASGGKDNYGYTF
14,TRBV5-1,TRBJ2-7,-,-,TGCGCCAGCAGCTTGTCGCAGGGCACCTACGAGCAGTACTTC,CASSLSQGTYEQYF
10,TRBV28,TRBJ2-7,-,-,TGTGCCAGCGGGCGACCCCGAGTTTTCTTC,CASGRPRVFF
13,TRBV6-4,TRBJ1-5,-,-,TGTGCCAGCAGTGCCGGGGAGGGGCAGCCCCAGCATTTT,CASSAGEGQPQHF
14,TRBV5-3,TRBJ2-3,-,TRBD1,TGTGCCAGAAGCTCATCAGGGGGCGTGAATACGCAGTATTTT,CARSSSGGVNTQYF
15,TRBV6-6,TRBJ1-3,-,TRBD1,TGTGCCAGCAGTTACTTGGGACAGTTTGGAAACACCATATATTTT,CASSYLGQFGNTIYF
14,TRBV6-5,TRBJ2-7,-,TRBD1,TGTGCCAGCAGTTACTCGGGGACAGCCTACGAGCAGTACTTC,CASSYSGTAYEQYF
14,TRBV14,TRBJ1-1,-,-,TGTGCCAGCAGCCAATCGGGATCGGGACCTGAAGCTTTCTTT,CASSQSGSGPEAFF
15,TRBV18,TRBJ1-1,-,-,TGTGCCAGCTCACCCCCGGGGGGTCGTAACACTGAAGCTTTCTTT,CASSPPGGRNTEAFF
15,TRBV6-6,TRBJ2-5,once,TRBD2,TGTGCCAGCAGCCCCCTCCTGGGGGGAGGGCAGACCCAGTACTTC,CASSPLLGGGQTQYF
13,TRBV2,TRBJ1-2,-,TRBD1,TGTGCCATCAGACAGGGAGCTAACTATGGCTACACCTTC,CAIRQGANYGYTF
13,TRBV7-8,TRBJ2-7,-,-,TGTGCCAGCAGCTTGGGGGGTCGCAACGAGCAGTACTTC,CASSLGGRNEQYF
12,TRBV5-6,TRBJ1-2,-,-,TGTGCCAGCAGCTTGTGGGGGTCGGTCTACACCTTC,CASSLWGSVYTF